This record looks at one T cell receptor (beta chain) sequence and its context. Assay used: immunoSEQ multiplex PCR; TCRdb lists only in-frame clones, some missing. The data contain about 2.1 million clones, just under 95% of them singletons. The record originates from a study of shared clonotypes between healthy human individuals. The germline CDR1 and CDR2 sequences are MNHEY and SVGAGI. This CDR3 is 15 amino acids long. Trimming cost V 4 bases and J 4 bases, with 16 bases left between them. As defined, naive CD8 cells were CD45RO-negative and positively selected for CCR7, with terminally differentiated effector memory CD45RA+ cells excluded.

This clonotype originated in a man younger than 35 in good health. Some clones in this sample may be carry-over from other donors' samples. Sequencing was done on a sample of naive CD8+ T cells from PBMCs. The chain combines TRBV6-5 with TRBJ2-5; no clear D. CDR3 sequence: CASSSQRALSETQYF. The CDR3 DNA reads as TGTGCCAGCAGTTCGCAACGGGCCCTATCAGAGACCCAGTACTTC.